This T cell receptor beta chain came from a study of cytomegalovirus exposure and HLA in healthy donors listed by TCRdb under 2017. For the study in its entirety: An earlier analysis of several hundred of the donors reported 250 to 300 Gb of sequence data and 100 million to 140 million unique TCR beta sequences from about 200 million T cells. The number of donors typed differed by locus, with roughly 629-640 for A, B, C, DRB1 and DQB1, more than 500 for DQA1, 600 to 610 for DPA1, and approximately 470 for DPB1. The aim of the study was to test whether cataloging public T cell receptors could identify signatures of past pathogen exposure. To predict cytomegalovirus infection status, the study combined high-throughput TCR immunosequencing, statistical association of individual TCRs with disease status, and machine learning. The later analysis used no new phenotypic data to find candidate immune exposures, relying instead on TCR beta sequences and their occurrence across donors. Every repertoire in the discovery cohort had been generated on one and the same sequencing platform. Approximately 310 gigabases of sequencing data and tens of millions of unique TCR sequences were included in an early release covering around 650 HLA-typed donors. Among some 410 genotyped donors of the cohort, an average of approximately 250,000 unique TCR beta nucleotide sequences were sequenced per donor, around 18% of them non-productive. Both class I and class II loci were covered by HLA typing, at four-digit resolution. Donor age, sex, ethnicity and CMV serostatus were compiled together with the repertoire data. A later analysis re-examined previously published TCR beta repertoires from roughly 650 donors and added high-resolution HLA genotyping to investigate patterns of TCR occurrence. A separate validation cohort of roughly 130 different subjects was used in addition to the roughly 720-subject first cohort. A handful of DR-DQ haplotypes were handled as single units for association and clustering because linkage in the cohort was strong. In an earlier analysis of 587 of the donors, high-throughput TCR beta sequencing was used to judge whether each TCR beta V gene segment behaved as functional or pseudogenic. A later genetic analysis used genome-wide SNP genotypes for about 60% of the roughly 670 donors, treating that subset as a discovery cohort. Of the 398 genotyped donors, approximately 83% fell in the genetic ancestry cluster associated with self-reported Caucasian donors. Using immunosequencing, the study profiled T cell repertoires from 550 to 750 subjects and related those repertoires to cytomegalovirus serostatus. Study-wide findings and limitations: Cytomegalovirus status was reported to be diagnosed by the classifier with high specificity and sensitivity in both the original and validation cohorts. Compared with equally common non-associated chains, HLA-associated TCR beta chains in a later analysis were more clonally expanded and had lower generation probabilities. The authors suggested that the approach could potentially be generalized to other disease states and immunological phenotypes. In an earlier analysis of 587 of the donors, most TCR beta V segments appeared in productive rearrangements about 87% or about 30% of the time, broadly matching IMGT annotations. A total of fewer than 200 TCR beta chains were listed by the study as associated with cytomegalovirus. In a later analysis, the rate of TCR association differed among HLA loci, with DRB1 alleles having the most associated TCRs and HLA-C alleles having the fewest. In vitro tests confirmed that a few of the cytomegalovirus-associated TCR beta chains recognize cytomegalovirus antigens. Because counts were too low, roughly 16 rarely observed V segments, including chromosome 9 orphons, were left out of the earlier analysis of several hundred of the donors. In a later analysis, 15,000 to 20,000 TCR beta sequences were associated with specific HLA alleles at a false discovery rate of 0.05. Sequencing depth was assumed to be roughly uniform across donors in the presence/absence analyses, though that assumption may not hold. In a later analysis, several top co-occurrence clusters were reported to appear linked to parvovirus B19, influenza, CMV and Epstein-Barr virus. For the cohort, immune exposure information was limited to CMV serostatus. In a later genetic analysis, a missense DCLRE1C variant was associated with V-gene and J-gene trimming of TCR beta chains, and the association was replicated in an independent cohort. Correlated functional status among segregating V segments might be attributable to linkage disequilibrium, but an unknown experimental factor could not be ruled out. A further reported finding was that TCR beta sequences accurately predicted the HLA-A and HLA-B alleles for most subjects in the first cohort. Strong co-occurrence of HLA alleles, especially DR and DQ, made assigning TCR associations to individual alleles difficult. Some IMGT-functional V segments, including TRBV6-2 and TRBV6-3, could not be told apart with the 87-base-pair reads, so those segments were excluded. A later analysis found that most CMV-associated TCR beta chains appeared HLA-restricted, with HLA associations seemingly driven largely by CMV exposure. A group of highly shared sequence variants was considered likely to be a technical artifact of the sequencing pipeline. In a later genetic analysis, fewer N-insertions in productive TCRs were reported among donors in an Asian-associated ancestry cluster than the approximately 670-donor mean. Because HLA typing was missing for some donors at each locus, association tests included only the typed subset. Only TCR beta chains were sequenced in this cohort, and the absence of alpha or paired-chain data limited detectable features. While some public TCRs were present in many individuals, most TCR sequences turned up only very rarely across donors.

The CDR3 has 15 amino acids, counting the end cysteine and phenylalanine. The entry retains the CDR3 DNA only, 45 bases that are in frame from base 1. Taken from the germline V gene (reference sequence), the CDR1 and CDR2 loops are GTSNPN and SVGIG. The junction shows trimming of 5 bases on V and 0 bases on J, plus 16 bases between the germline ends. In total, approximately 610 healthy bone marrow donors made up the cohort. Cohort members were all nominally healthy when sampled, although unrecorded immune exposures were likely present. The donor was CMV seropositive and belonged to the group of about 290 seropositive cohort members. A peripheral blood sample was provided by each donor, and peripheral blood mononuclear cells were used for TCR beta sequencing. The Qiagen DNeasy Blood Extraction Kit was used to extract genomic DNA from the blood cell samples. In regard to this clone: Its recognized antigen is unknown. Base qualities are not recorded, but no much larger clone differs from it by a single base.

The library was built by means of the immunoSEQ multiplex PCR assay. For the multiplex PCR, a mixture combining 60 forward primers for TCR Vbeta segments and 13 reverse primers for TCR Jbeta segments was used. The CDR3 region of rearranged TCR beta genes was amplified from genomic DNA by a multiplex PCR assay. The amplified TCR beta libraries were sequenced on the Illumina HiSeq System as 87-base-pair reads. The published analysis was carried out like this. Across the roughly 670 repertoires, a later analysis counted about 81 million unique TCR beta chains, approximately 10 million of which were shared by at least two donors. A nearest-neighbor algorithm error-corrected the raw reads and collapsed the reads into unique sequences, merging closely related sequences to remove PCR and sequencing errors. Alignment of CDR3 sequences to IMGT reference sequences was used to assign V, D and J gene segments. Each retained sequence needed at least a six-nucleotide match to both a V gene segment and a J gene segment. Rearrangements were called productive when the CDR3 lacked stop codons and stayed in frame with V and J; all others were non-productive. Following IMGT convention, CDR3 was defined as the stretch from the second conserved V-encoded cysteine up to the conserved J-encoded phenylalanine. In an earlier analysis of roughly 580 of the donors, sequences lacking an unambiguous match to a single V gene segment were excluded. An earlier analysis of fewer than 750 of the donors classified V segments as functional when productive rearrangements were above 56.7% and as segregating when the standard deviation between donors was above 5%. A statistical classification framework was built to diagnose cytomegalovirus status from the catalog of TCR beta chain sequences. V and J gene assignment, in a later analysis, came from comparing TCR nucleotide sequences with IMGT/GENE-DB human TR gene sequences. Using the TCRdist pipeline, a later analysis assigned CDR3 sequences along with most-parsimonious VDJ recombination scenarios. In a later analysis, each TCR beta chain was defined by its CDR3 amino acid sequence together with its V-gene family, and reads without a unique V-gene family were excluded. In a later analysis, 500 to 650 highly shared, low-generation-probability nucleotide sequences were removed to address suspected cross-contamination and a sequencing artifact. For each public chain, a later analysis derived a clonal expansion index from normalized ranks of inferred template counts within each repertoire. A later analysis computed generation probabilities with a VDJ recombination model fitted to out-of-frame rearrangements, and checked the results against IGoR. Hypergeometric tests were used in a later analysis to score TCR-TCR, TCR-HLA and TCR-CMV co-occurrence, with a repertoire-size bias correction applied to the TCR pairs. To estimate false discovery rates, a later analysis permuted the HLA or CMV assignments 20 times. A later analysis grouped co-occurring TCRs with DBSCAN, adding TCRdist sequence similarity when clustering within HLA-allele-positive subsets. Repertoires with fewer than 30,000 or more than 120,000 public chains were left out of co-occurrence clustering, as were five repertoires with anomalous nucleotide sharing. Entries here come from immuneACCESS through TCRdb and include only in-frame sequences with V and J called. Some clones fail to appear in such tables; in the studies checked, an unresolved V gene covers under half of the shortfall, and the cause of the remainder is unknown. V and J calls and clone size are as listed in that table; D and trimming were resolved from the DNA. For this sample there are about 210,000 clones; around 79% appear just once. About 0.37% of the sample comes from the top ten.

The receptor was isolated from a male donor in good health and CMV-seropositive. The rearrangement combines TRBV30 with TRBJ2-5; the D gene is perhaps TRBD1, from 5 matching bases. Sequenced sample: PBMCs. The sequenced DNA is TGTGCCTGGGGACCCGGACACGAGTACCAAGAGACCCAGTACTTC. It is translated as CAWGPGHEYQETQYF. Outside the CDR3, residues come from the reference TRBV30 and TRBJ2-5 proteins, so the full variable domain is: SQTIHQWPATLVQPVGSPLSLECTVEGTSNPNLYWYRQAAGRGLQLLFYSVGIGQISSEVPQNLSASRPQDRQFILSSKKLLLSDSGFYLCAWGPGHEYQETQYFGPGTRLLVL.